The 18 T cell receptor beta chains reported below all come from one sample, sequenced in a study of beta chain features in type 1 diabetes. The study's findings and limits: Moderately but significantly shorter TCRB CDR3s were found in Type 1 diabetes patients in all four CD4+ subsets.

Their specific antigens are unknown. All of the isolated RNA was reverse transcribed, so expressed TCRB transcripts were sequenced. Here immunoSEQ multiplex PCR was the method, and the copy in TCRdb shows in-frame clones only, minus some. The sample has almost 350,000 clones, around 8.5% seen once. Sequencing input: central memory CD4+ T cells from blood. The receptors shown here come from a man younger than 45 with type 1 diabetes.

This clone was counted a few times. The same CDR3 also results from other DNA sequences found in this sample. The CDR3 here is CASSLVGQTYEQYF. The CDR3 nucleotides read TGCGCCAGCAGCTTGGTTGGCCAGACCTACGAGCAGTACTTC. The V and J genes are TRBV5-1 and TRBJ2-7; no reliable D call. The germline V gene has CDR1 SGHRS and CDR2 YFSETQ. The V end was cut by 0 bases, the J end by 2 bases, with 9 bases between. This CDR3 spans 14 amino acids.

The rearrangement joins TRBV5-1 to TRBJ2-2; TRBD2 matches 7 bases. V was pared by 1 base and J by 5 bases, with 5 bases of the junction left unmatched. Germline V gene data show CDR1 as SGHRS and CDR2 as YFSETQ. The CDR3 length is 15 residues. CDR3 nucleotides: TGCGCCAGCAGCTTGAGCCGGGGGGAGACCGGGGAGCTGTTTTTT. Protein sequence: CASSLSRGETGELFF.

This chain connects TRBV9 to TRBJ1-3; possible D gene TRBD1, 5 bases. CDR1 is SGDLS and CDR2 is YYNGEE in the germline V gene. This CDR3 region has 14 residues. The V end lost 1 base, the J end lost 2 bases, and 7 bases lay between the germline ends. CDR3 bases: TGTGCCAGCAGCGTACAGGGCACTGGAAACACCATATATTTT. This translates into CASSVQGTGNTIYF.

This clone was counted between two and nine times. The chain uses TRBV19 and TRBJ2-3, with 13 bases identical to TRBD2. Trimming cost V 5 bases and J 1 base; bases outside gene matches: 9. CDR3 length: 18 amino acids. Per the germline V gene, CDR1 is LNHDA and CDR2 is SQIVND (reference sequence). The CDR3 DNA follows: TGTGCCAGTAGTCCGCGGACTAGCGGGAGTTTACGCACAGATACGCAGTATTTT. Its translation: CASSPRTSGSLRTDTQYF.

The chain joins TRBV10-1 to TRBJ2-1; 10 positions agree with TRBD2. The ends lost 6 bases at V and 9 bases at J; junction bases unmatched: 11. Germline CDR1 is WNHNN and CDR2 is SYGVQD (reference sequence). The CDR3 consists of 15 residues. The CDR3 DNA is TGCGCCAGCAGCCGAAATCTAGCGGGGGCGGGTGAGCAGTTCTTC. Encoded protein: CASSRNLAGAGEQFF.

There are a few counts of this clone. The chain uses TRBV4-3 and TRBJ2-1; 9 bases agree with TRBD2. Germline V CDR1 and CDR2: LGHNA, YSLEER. V lost 4 bases to trimming and J lost 0 bases; unmatched junction nucleotides: 7. This CDR3 spans 17 amino acids. For the CDR3, the DNA is TGCGCCAGCAGCCCCCGGGGACTAGCAGACTCCTACAATGAGCAGTTCTTC. Translating gives CASSPRGLADSYNEQFF.

The DNA for the CDR3 is TGTGCCAGCAGCCCTGCCAACACTGAAGCTTTCTTT. Its protein is CASSPANTEAFF. The V call is TRBV7-9, the J call TRBJ1-1; D not certain. The CDR3 spans 12 residues. Germline V gene sequence: CDR1 SEHNR, CDR2 FQNEAQ (reference sequence). V was shortened by 5 bases and J by 2 bases, with 6 bases between the two germline ends. The variable domain in full, completed from reference TRBV7-9 and TRBJ1-1, reads DTGVSQNPRHKITKRGQNVTFRCDPISEHNRLYWYRQTLGQGPEFLTYFQNEAQLEKSRLLSDRFSAERPKGSFSTLEIQRTEQGDSAMYLCASSPANTEAFFGQGTRLTVV.

This sequence joins TRBV7-8 and TRBJ2-1; a weak D match, TRBD1 (6 bases). CDR1 and CDR2 (germline): SGHVS, FQNEAQ. The CDR3 extends over 13 amino acids. Trimming stripped 3 bases from V and 9 bases from J, with 12 bases between. The CDR3 reads CASSFRGFGEQFF. CDR3 sequence (DNA): TGTGCCAGCAGCTTTAGGGGGTTTGGTGAGCAGTTCTTC. The variable domain in full, completed from reference TRBV7-8 and TRBJ2-1, reads GAGVSQSPRYKVAKRGQDVALRCDPISGHVSLFWYQQALGQGPEFLTYFQNEAQLDKSGLPSDRFFAERPEGSVSTLKIQRTQQEDSAVYLCASSFRGFGEQFFGPGTRLTVL.

The rearrangement uses TRBV7-2 and TRBJ2-5; weak D call: TRBD2 (5 bases). Germline assignment: CDR1 SGHTA and CDR2 FQGNSA. The CDR3 is made up of 12 amino acids. V shed 2 bases and J shed 9 bases, with 10 bases lying between them. The CDR3 DNA reads as TGTGCCAGCAGCTTACTCGGAGCGGCCCAGTACTTC. Encoded protein: CASSLLGAAQYF.

This clone was recorded many times. Additional DNA sequences in this sample encode the identical CDR3. The V gene is TRBV5-1, the J gene TRBJ1-1, with a possible D match to TRBD1 (5 bases). CDR1 is SGHRS and CDR2 is YFSETQ in the germline V gene. Trimming took off 0 bases at V and 1 base at J, with 7 bases between the two ends. CDR3 size: 14 residues. The DNA for the CDR3 is TGCGCCAGCAGCTTGGCTGGACAGAACACTGAAGCTTTCTTT. This gives the protein CASSLAGQNTEAFF.

J is TRBJ1-2 and V is TRBV5-6; 8 bases line up with TRBD1. This CDR3 contains 13 residues. Germline V gives CDR1 SGHDT, CDR2 YYEEEE. V lost 5 bases, J lost 6 bases, and 6 bases stayed unmatched. CDR3 in DNA: TGTGCCAGCAGACGAGGACAGGGCGATGGCTACACCTTC. This gives the protein CASRRGQGDGYTF.

This clone was observed a few times. The chain joins TRBV7-9 to TRBJ2-5; 10 positions agree with TRBD1. The CDR3 covers 17 residues. V lost 1 base to trimming and J lost 3 bases; unmatched junction nucleotides: 8. CDR1 and CDR2 (germline): SEHNR, FQNEAQ (reference sequence). CDR3 coding DNA: TGTGCCAGCAGCTTAGGTCTGTCCGGACAGGGGGAAGAGACCCAGTACTTC. Its protein product is CASSLGLSGQGEETQYF.

This clone occurred a few times. V usage is TRBV12-5 and J usage is TRBJ1-3, with D uncertain. Germline V lookup: CDR1 LGHNT, CDR2 FRNRAP. With 1 base removed from V and 2 bases from J, the gap between germline ends came to 6 bases. This CDR3 has 14 amino acids. The CDR3 bases are TGTGCTAGTGGTTTGGGTGAGGCTGGAAACACCATATATTTT. It codes for CASGLGEAGNTIYF.

CDR3 protein: CASSEGRTQYYNEQFF. The CDR3 bases are TGTGCCAGCAGTGAGGGGAGGACTCAGTACTACAATGAGCAGTTCTTC. This chain uses TRBV28 with TRBJ2-1, with D possibly matching TRBD2 (6 bases). This CDR3 spans 16 amino acids. The V end lost 5 bases, the J end lost 3 bases, and 17 bases lay between the germline ends. Germline assignment: CDR1 MDHEN and CDR2 SYDVKM.

Many counts were recorded for this clone. This chain links TRBV10-3 with TRBJ2-5; unclear D gene. Trimming stripped 5 bases from V and 5 bases from J, with 9 bases between. This CDR3 has 12 amino acids. CDR1 is ENHRY, CDR2 SYGVKD, per germline. The chain's CDR3 is CAISRETETQYF. In nucleotides, the CDR3 is TGTGCCATCAGTAGGGAAACGGAGACCCAGTACTTC.

This chain connects TRBV5-1 to TRBJ2-7; possibly TRBD1 for D (6 bases). Germline V CDR1 and CDR2: SGHRS, YFSETQ. The CDR3 is 17 residues long. V was cut by 0 bases and J by 3 bases, with 19 bases left in between. The CDR3 DNA reads as TGCGCCAGCAGCTTGGACCCGAGGGGGTCTTCCGGCTACGAGCAGTACTTC. Translating it yields CASSLDPRGSSGYEQYF.

In its sample, this clone was seen a few times. Other DNA sequences in the sample encode the same CDR3. The J gene is TRBJ1-4, the V gene TRBV30, with D perhaps TRBD1 (5 bases). V shed 3 bases and J shed 8 bases, with 7 bases lying between them. Per the germline V gene, CDR1 is GTSNPN and CDR2 is SVGIG (reference sequence). This CDR3 region has 11 residues. CDR3 bases: TGTGCCTGGAGGAGACAGGAAAAACTGTTTTTT. Translation: CAWRRQEKLFF.

This clone turned up a few times. The chain recombines TRBV1 with TRBJ1-1; TRBD1, as called in the table, went unchecked against the DNA. TRBV1 is an annotated pseudogene. The CDR3 extends over 16 amino acids. The CDR3: CTSSQIGTGVLTEAFF. In nucleotides, the CDR3 is TGCACCAGCAGCCAGATCGGGACAGGGGTCTTAACTGAAGCTTTCTTT.